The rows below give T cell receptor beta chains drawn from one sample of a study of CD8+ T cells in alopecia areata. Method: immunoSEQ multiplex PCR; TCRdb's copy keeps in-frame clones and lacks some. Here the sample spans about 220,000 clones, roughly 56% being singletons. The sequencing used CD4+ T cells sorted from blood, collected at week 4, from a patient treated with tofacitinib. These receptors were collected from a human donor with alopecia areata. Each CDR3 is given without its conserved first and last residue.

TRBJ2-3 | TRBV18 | ASSRTLQDTQY
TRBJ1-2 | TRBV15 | ATSRDAAAYGYT
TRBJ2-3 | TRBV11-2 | ASSLEPTDTQY
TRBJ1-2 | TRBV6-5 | ASRSIRGPYGYT
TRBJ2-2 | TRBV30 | AWTTSRTSTNTGELF
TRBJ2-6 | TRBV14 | ASSQVAVFPGQRFSGANVLT
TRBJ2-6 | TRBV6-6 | ASSSIPSSGANVLT
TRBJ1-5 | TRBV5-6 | ASSLGTRDNQPQH
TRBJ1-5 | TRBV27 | ASSLSPEGSNQPQH
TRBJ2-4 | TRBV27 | ASSHPGHSNIQY
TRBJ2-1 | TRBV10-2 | ASSGGNEQF
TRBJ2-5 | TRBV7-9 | ASSPNWGGETQY
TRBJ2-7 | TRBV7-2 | ASSSPVNRGYGYEQY
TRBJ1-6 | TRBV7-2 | ASRRGGDNSPLH
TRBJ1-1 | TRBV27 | ASSFLQTGGRTEAF
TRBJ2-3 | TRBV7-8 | ASSFSHYTDTQY
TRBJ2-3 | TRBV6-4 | ASSDSPSRDTQY
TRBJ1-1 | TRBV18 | ASSPRPQGGEAF
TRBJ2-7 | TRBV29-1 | SVTNRDTYYEQY
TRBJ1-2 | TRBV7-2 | ASSLGGRAAYGYT
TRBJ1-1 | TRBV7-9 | ASSASGTANLNTEAF
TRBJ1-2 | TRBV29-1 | SVEGRSGGANYGYT
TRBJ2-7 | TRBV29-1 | SAIQGPGEQY
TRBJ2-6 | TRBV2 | ASRELGQSGANVLT
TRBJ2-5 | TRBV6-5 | ASSHRGFEETQY
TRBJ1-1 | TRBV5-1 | ASRDRHNTEAF
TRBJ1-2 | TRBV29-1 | SVDARGPGGYT
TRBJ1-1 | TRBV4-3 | ASSQDALRGTEAF
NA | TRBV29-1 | SVAQQETQY
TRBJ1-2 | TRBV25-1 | ASSEAGYGYT
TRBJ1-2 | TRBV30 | AWATGLGYGYT
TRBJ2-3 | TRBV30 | AWSVGRIAGEGDTQY
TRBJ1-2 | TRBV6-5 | ASNPGAGRYYGYT